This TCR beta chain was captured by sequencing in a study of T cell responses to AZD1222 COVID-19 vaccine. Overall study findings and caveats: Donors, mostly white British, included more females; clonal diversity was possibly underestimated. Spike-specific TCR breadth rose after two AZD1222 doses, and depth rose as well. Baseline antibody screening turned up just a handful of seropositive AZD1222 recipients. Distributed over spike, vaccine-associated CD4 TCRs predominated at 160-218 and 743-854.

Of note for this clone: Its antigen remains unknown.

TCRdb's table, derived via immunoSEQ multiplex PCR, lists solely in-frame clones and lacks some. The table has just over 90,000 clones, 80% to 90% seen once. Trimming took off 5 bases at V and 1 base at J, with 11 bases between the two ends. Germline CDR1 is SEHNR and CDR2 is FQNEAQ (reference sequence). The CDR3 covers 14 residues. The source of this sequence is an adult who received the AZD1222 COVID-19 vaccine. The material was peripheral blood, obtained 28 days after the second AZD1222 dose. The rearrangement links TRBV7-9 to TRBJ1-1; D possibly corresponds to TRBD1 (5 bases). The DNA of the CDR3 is TGTGCCAGCAGCCCCTGGGGGGAGAACACTGAAGCTTTCTTT. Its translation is CASSPWGENTEAFF.